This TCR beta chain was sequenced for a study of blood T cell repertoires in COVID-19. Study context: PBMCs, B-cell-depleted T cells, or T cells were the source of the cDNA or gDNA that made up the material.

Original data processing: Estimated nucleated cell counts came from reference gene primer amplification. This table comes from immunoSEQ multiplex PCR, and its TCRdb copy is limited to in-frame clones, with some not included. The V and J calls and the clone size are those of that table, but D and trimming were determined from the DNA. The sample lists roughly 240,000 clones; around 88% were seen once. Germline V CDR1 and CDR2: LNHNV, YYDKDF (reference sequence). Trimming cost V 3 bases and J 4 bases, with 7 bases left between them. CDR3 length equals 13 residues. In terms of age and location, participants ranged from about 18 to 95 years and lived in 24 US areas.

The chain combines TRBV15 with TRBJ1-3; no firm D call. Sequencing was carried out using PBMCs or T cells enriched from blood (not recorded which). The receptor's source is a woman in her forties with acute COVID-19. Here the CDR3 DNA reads TGTGCCACCAGCAGCCTATTCGGAAACACCATATATTTT. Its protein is CATSSLFGNTIYF.